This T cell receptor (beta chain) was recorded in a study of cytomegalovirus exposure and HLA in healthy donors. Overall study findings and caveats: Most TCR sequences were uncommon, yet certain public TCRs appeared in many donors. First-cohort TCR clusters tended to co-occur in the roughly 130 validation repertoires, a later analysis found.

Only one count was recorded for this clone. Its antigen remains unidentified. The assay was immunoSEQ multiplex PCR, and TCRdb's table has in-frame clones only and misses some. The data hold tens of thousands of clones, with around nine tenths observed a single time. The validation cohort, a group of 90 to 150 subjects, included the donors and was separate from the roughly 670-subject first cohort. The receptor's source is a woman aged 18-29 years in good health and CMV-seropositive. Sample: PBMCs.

The DNA of the CDR3 is TGTGCCAGCAGCTTAGAGGTGGACTACCGTTCTAGCACAGATACGCAGTATTTT. Amino acid sequence: CASSLEVDYRSSTDTQYF. V gene TRBV7-8 combines with J gene TRBJ2-3; D is possibly TRBD2 (6 bases). The CDR3 spans 18 residues. CDR1 is SGHVS, CDR2 FQNEAQ, per germline. Trimming stripped 1 base from V and 0 bases from J, with 17 bases between.